The 21 T cell receptor beta chains below all came from one sample that was sequenced in a study of tumor-infiltrating lymphocytes in primary liver carcinoma. TCR beta cDNA was made from approximately 500 ng total RNA with a constant-region primer. TCR beta libraries came from three nested multiplex PCR rounds using slightly modified ARM-PCR. Rounds one and two of PCR, each of about 10 cycles, were primed with TRBV1-TRBV30 forward primers and a C-beta reverse primer. TCRdb re-called the multiplex PCR reads through MiXCR, storing one row per CDR3 protein. There are 310,000 or so distinct CDR3 sequences in the sample; around 50% occur only once, and over 15% lies in the top ten. Extraction also yielded germline DNA, while blood RNA was obtained from unsorted whole blood. Material for sequencing was peripheral blood. Receptor source: a young woman with primary liver carcinoma and hepatitis B virus infection.

This clonotype was recorded a few times. V is TRBV5-6 and J is TRBJ2-7; D remains ambiguous. Germline V gene lookup returns CDR1 SGHDT and CDR2 YYEEEE. V was pared by 1 base and J by 0 bases, with 5 bases between. The CDR3 loop spans 13 amino acids. CDR3 loop: CASSLSFSYEQYF. CDR3 coding DNA: TGTGCCAGCAGCTTGTCATTCTCCTACGAGCAGTACTTC.

The CDR3 region has the DNA TGTGCCAGCACGTCTTCAGGTTCTTCGGGGGAGCAGTACTTC. It translates to CASTSSGSSGEQYF. The V and J genes are TRBV28 and TRBJ2-7, with a weak D call TRBD2 (5 bases). The V gene lost 7 bases and the J gene lost 7 bases, with 20 bases spanning the gap. Germline CDR1 MDHEN, CDR2 SYDVKM. The CDR3 sequence is 14 residues long. The full variable domain, in which reference TRBV28 and TRBJ2-7 provide the parts outside the CDR3, is DVKVTQSSRYLVKRTGEKVFLECVQDMDHENMFWYRQDPGLGLRLIYFSYDVKMKEKGDIPEGYSVSREKKERFSLILESASTNQTSMYLCASTSSGSSGEQYFGPGTRLTVT.

As concerns this clonotype: Germline and junction disagree at one end, which may indicate a read error. The CDR3 DNA follows: TGTGTCAGCAGCTCGGACTCCTACAAGCAGTACTTC. Translation: CVSSSDSYKQYF. The rearrangement links TRBV11-2 to TRBJ2-7; D is possibly TRBD2 (5 bases). Per germline, CDR1 SGHAT and CDR2 FQNNGV. This CDR3 spans 12 amino acids.

As concerns this clonotype: A read error may be the cause here, since a much bigger clone is one base away. The chain has TRBV12-3 or TRBV12-4 and TRBJ2-2; 7 bases are shared with TRBD2. The CDR3 is made up of 15 amino acids. The CDR3 DNA follows: TGTGCCATCAGTTTCCGAGGACTAGGGGCCGGGGAGCTGTTTTTT. It codes for CAISFRGLGAGELFF.

The rearrangement uses TRBV12-3 or TRBV12-4 and TRBJ2-2; TRBD2 aligns across 10 bases. The CDR3 length is 18 residues. The ends lost 5 bases at V and 9 bases at J; junction bases unmatched: 18. In DNA form, the CDR3 reads TGTGCCAGCAGTCTTTTAGGGCTAGCGGGAGACTCTACCAGGGAGCTGTTTTTT. Protein product: CASSLLGLAGDSTRELFF.

This chain joins TRBV6-1 and TRBJ2-7, with no clear D. The length of the CDR3 is 14 residues. V lost 3 bases and J 10 bases, leaving 19 bases between the germline ends. The germline V gene has CDR1 MNHNS and CDR2 SASEGT. CDR3 protein: CASSDVGLSYDQYF. The CDR3 DNA sequence: TGTGCCAGCAGTGACGTTGGCCTCTCCTATGACCAGTACTTC.

V and J are TRBV4-3 and TRBJ2-2; 8 nucleotides line up with TRBD2. Germline assignment: CDR1 LGHNA and CDR2 YSLEER. The CDR3 is 16 residues long. J lost 3 bases, V lost 2 bases, and 5 bases had no gene match. CDR3 nucleotides: TGCGCCAGCAGCCAAAGGCAAGCGGGAGACACCGGGGAGCTGTTTTTT. Protein product: CASSQRQAGDTGELFF.

The chain has TRBV6-5 and TRBJ2-6; a weak D match, TRBD2 (6 bases). This CDR3 contains 16 residues. CDR1 is MNHEY and CDR2 is SVGAGI in the germline V gene. The CDR3 is CASDSLGGAEANVLTF. The DNA for the CDR3 is TGTGCTAGCGACTCCCTGGGGGGAGCTGAGGCCAACGTCCTGACTTTC.

In this sample, this clonotype turned up many times. The V call is TRBV10-3, the J call TRBJ2-5, with 10 bases matching TRBD1. Losses at the gene ends were 3 bases for V and 5 bases for J; bases not matched to a gene: 3. Germline CDR1 reads ENHRY; CDR2 reads SYGVKD. The CDR3 extends over 14 amino acids. The CDR3 loop is CAISDGQGGETQYF. CDR3 nucleotides: TGTGCCATCAGTGACGGACAGGGGGGCGAGACCCAGTACTTC.

This clonotype turned up a few times. This rearrangement joins TRBV5-1 to TRBJ2-2; D is uncertain. V was cut by 0 bases and J by 3 bases, with 12 bases left in between. Germline CDR1 is SGHRS and CDR2 is YFSETQ. The CDR3 totals 16 residues. CDR3 nucleotides: TGCGCCAGCAGCTTGGAACCCGACACCTACACCGGGGAGCTGTTTTTT. This codes for CASSLEPDTYTGELFF.

Turning to this clonotype: Because the CDR3 is missing its conserved closing phenylalanine or tryptophan, this is likely a read error. The V gene is TRBV11-2, the J gene TRBJ2-7; tentatively, D is TRBD2 (5 bases). The CDR3 has 13 residues. The germline gives CDR1 SGHAT, CDR2 FQNNGV. CDR3 residues: CASSPGRDYEQYY. The CDR3 nucleotides are TGTGCCAGCAGCCCTGGAAGAGACTACGAACAGTACTAC.

The table lists this clonotype with many counts. V usage is TRBV29-1 and J usage is TRBJ2-3, with D possibly being TRBD1 (6 bases). V dropped 6 bases and J dropped 3 bases, with 16 bases sitting between them. CDR1 is SQVTM and CDR2 is ANQGSEA in the germline V gene. The CDR3 covers 14 residues. CDR3: CSVPHGQSTDTQYF. CDR3 in DNA: TGCAGCGTCCCCCACGGACAGTCGACAGATACGCAGTATTTT.

This clonotype was recorded only once. V is TRBV24-1 and J is TRBJ2-2; 7 nucleotides align to TRBD1. The V and J ends lost 4 bases and 1 base, in that order; junction bases with no gene match: 5. Germline values: CDR1 KGHDR, CDR2 SFDVKD. The CDR3 is made up of 16 amino acids. The CDR3 bases are TGTGCCACCAGTGACTCCAGACAGGGGAACACCGGGGAGCTGTTTTTT. Encoded protein: CATSDSRQGNTGELFF.

Comment on this clonotype: A much larger clone differs from this one at a single base, so this may be a read error. The chain couples TRBV29-1 to TRBJ2-7; D is undetermined. The CDR3 totals 12 residues. Per germline, CDR1 SQVTM and CDR2 ANQGSEA. The DNA of the CDR3 is TGCAGCGTTGAAACAGACTCCTACGAGCACTACTTC. Translated: CSVETDSYEHYF.

The V gene is TRBV11-1, the J gene TRBJ2-1; 7 nucleotides match TRBD2. V was pared by 5 bases and J by 8 bases, with 24 bases of the junction left unmatched. This CDR3 comprises 19 residues. CDR1 and CDR2 (germline): SGHAT, FQDESV (reference sequence). CDR3 amino acids: CASSVKSGTGTNGKHEQFF. The CDR3 nucleotides are TGTGCCAGCAGCGTAAAATCTGGGACCGGGACTAACGGGAAGCATGAGCAGTTCTTC. Full variable domain (missing parts from reference TRBV11-1 and TRBJ2-1): EAEVAQSPRYKITEKSQAVAFWCDPISGHATLYWYRQILGQGPELLVQFQDESVVDDSQLPKDRFSAERLKGVDSTLKIQPAELGDSAMYLCASSVKSGTGTNGKHEQFFGPGTRLTVL.

Notes on this clonotype: A read error may be the cause here, since a much bigger clone is one base away. This sequence joins TRBV6-1 and TRBJ1-1; D gene unclear. Trimming cost V 9 bases and J 7 bases, with 12 bases left between them. In germline, CDR1 is MNHNS, CDR2 SASEGT. The CDR3 runs to 11 residues. CDR3 DNA sequence: TGTGCCAGTAGCCCACCTGGTGAAGCTTTCTTT. It encodes CASSPPGEAFF.

This clonotype has a handful of counts. The chain links TRBV4-1 to TRBJ1-4; D remains ambiguous. The CDR3 spans 15 residues. V lost 7 bases to trimming and J lost 3 bases, with 15 bases between them. Germline V gene data show CDR1 as MGHRA and CDR2 as YSYEKL. For the CDR3, the DNA is TGCGCCAGCAAGCCCGGGGTGGGCCCTAATGAAAAACTGTTTTTT. Translated: CASKPGVGPNEKLFF.

The chain is built from TRBV5-8 and TRBJ2-7; 9 bases match TRBD2. The CDR3 is 15 residues long. The germline gives CDR1 SGHTS, CDR2 YDEGEE. V was pared by 0 bases and J by 0 bases, with 1 base of the junction left unmatched. As DNA, the CDR3 is TGTGCCAGCAGCTTGGGACTAGCGGACTCCTACGAGCAGTACTTC. It codes for CASSLGLADSYEQYF.

For this clonotype: Just one base apart from a much larger clone, this may be a read error. This chain joins TRBV6-2 or TRBV6-3 and TRBJ1-2; the D gene is possibly TRBD1 (6 bases). Germline-derived CDR1 and CDR2 are MNHEY and SVGEGT. CDR3 length: 14 residues. Trimming cost V 7 bases and J 3 bases, with 15 bases left between them. Written as DNA, the CDR3 is TGTGCCAGCACCAGACCTCAGGGGTACTATGGCTACACCTTC. Its translation: CASTRPQGYYGYTF.

This clonotype was counted between two and nine times. The chain links TRBV12-3 or TRBV12-4 to TRBJ2-1; 10 bases are a match to TRBD1. CDR3 length: 15 residues. V lost 4 bases, J lost 5 bases, and 5 bases stayed unmatched. Here the CDR3 reads CASSSTGGHNNEQFF. In DNA form, the CDR3 reads TGTGCCAGCAGTTCGACAGGGGGCCATAACAATGAGCAGTTCTTC.

Details on this clonotype: A single base separates this from a much larger clone, so it may be a read error. The CDR3 here is CGPLAGEYNEQFF. For the CDR3, the DNA is TGCGGCCCACTAGCGGGAGAGTACAATGAGCAGTTCTTC. The V gene is TRBV29-1, the J gene TRBJ2-1, with 11 bases lining up with TRBD2. From germline, CDR1 is SQVTM and CDR2 ANQGSEA. CDR3 length equals 13 residues.